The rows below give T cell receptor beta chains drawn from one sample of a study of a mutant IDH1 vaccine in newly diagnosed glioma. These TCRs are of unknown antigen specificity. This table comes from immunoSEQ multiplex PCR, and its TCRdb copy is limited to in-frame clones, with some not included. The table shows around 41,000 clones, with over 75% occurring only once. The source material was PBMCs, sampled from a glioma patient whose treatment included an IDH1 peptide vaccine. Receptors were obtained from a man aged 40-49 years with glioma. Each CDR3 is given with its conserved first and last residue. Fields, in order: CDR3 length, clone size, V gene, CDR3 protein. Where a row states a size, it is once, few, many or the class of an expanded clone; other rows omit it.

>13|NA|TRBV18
CASSPLALTEAFF
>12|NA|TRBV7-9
CASSKTVGEQFF
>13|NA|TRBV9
CASSVATTDTQYF
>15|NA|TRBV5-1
CASSLGQGRHTEAFF
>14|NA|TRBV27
CASSVQGEGTEAFF
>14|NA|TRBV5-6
CASSLGRRGSPLHF
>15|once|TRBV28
CASSMTANSNQPQHF
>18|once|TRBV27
CASSLRTLGQGSPQPQHF
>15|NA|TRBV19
CASRPGLPYNSPLHF
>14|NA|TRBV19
CASRRTGSNNEQFF
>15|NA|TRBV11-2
CASSLDPRGSYEQYF
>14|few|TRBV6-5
CASSRWLGNQPQHF
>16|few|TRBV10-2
CASSLTGERNTGELFF
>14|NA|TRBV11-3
CASSPRTSGSEQFF
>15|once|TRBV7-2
CASSTAGRRQETQYF
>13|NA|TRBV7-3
CASSLQGTGELFF
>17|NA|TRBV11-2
CASSLPSGSWSYNEQFF
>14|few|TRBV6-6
CASSPTAVFGAEYF
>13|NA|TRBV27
CASSLRGTQPQHF
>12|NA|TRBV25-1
CATRLAAGELFF
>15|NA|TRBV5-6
CASSLSPRSGNTIYF
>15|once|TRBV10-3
CAISRTSGPNNEQFF
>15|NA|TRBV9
CASSSSLGSGNTIYF
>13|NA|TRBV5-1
CASSEGQGYGYTF
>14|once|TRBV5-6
CASSLWWAYNEQFF
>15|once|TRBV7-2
CASSPHRVRGNTIYF
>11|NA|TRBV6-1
CASRGPLEGYF
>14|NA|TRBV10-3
CAIRGVNFGTEAFF
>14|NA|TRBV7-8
CASSLFRSYNEQFF
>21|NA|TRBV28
CASSLGVGTSGRLTPVREQYF
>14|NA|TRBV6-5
CASSPDWDTGELFF
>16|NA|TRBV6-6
CASSPSSLRTNEKLFF
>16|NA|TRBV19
CASLGLPHSGANVLTF
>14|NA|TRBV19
CASSMGEVGQPQHF
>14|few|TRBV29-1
CSVEGPDSYNEQFF
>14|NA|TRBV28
CASGAGTENEKLFF
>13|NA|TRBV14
CASSQGDGGEQFF